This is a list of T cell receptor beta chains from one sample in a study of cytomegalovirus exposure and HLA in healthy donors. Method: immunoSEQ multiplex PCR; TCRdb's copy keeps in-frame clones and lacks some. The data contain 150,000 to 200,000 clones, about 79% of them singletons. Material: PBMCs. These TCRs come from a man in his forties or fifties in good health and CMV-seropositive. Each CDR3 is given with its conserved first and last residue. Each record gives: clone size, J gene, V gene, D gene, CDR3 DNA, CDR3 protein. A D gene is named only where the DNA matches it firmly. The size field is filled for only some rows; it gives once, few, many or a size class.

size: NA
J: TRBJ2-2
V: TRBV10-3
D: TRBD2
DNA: TGTGCAGCGGGGGGACCGAACACCGGGGAGCTGTTTTTT
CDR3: CAAGGPNTGELFF

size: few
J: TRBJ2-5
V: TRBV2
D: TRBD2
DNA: TGTGCCAGCAGGGATACTAGCGGGGGAGAGACCCAGTACTTC
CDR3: CASRDTSGGETQYF

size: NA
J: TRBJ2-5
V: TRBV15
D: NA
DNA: TGTGCCACCAGCAGAGATCAGAGGACAGACCAAGAGACCCAGTACTTC
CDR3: CATSRDQRTDQETQYF

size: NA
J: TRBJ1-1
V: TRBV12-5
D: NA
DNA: TGTGCTAGTGGTTTGGAATATTCTACTGAAGCTTTCTTT
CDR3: CASGLEYSTEAFF

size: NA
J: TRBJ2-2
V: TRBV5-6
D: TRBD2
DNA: TGTGCCAGCAGCTTGGCGGGAGGGCGAGGCGGGGAGCTGTTTTTT
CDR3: CASSLAGGRGGELFF

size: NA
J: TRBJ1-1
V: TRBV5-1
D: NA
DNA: TGCGCCAGCAGCCCCGTCCAGGGGCGCACTGAAGCTTTCTTT
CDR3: CASSPVQGRTEAFF

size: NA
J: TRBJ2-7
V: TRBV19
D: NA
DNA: TGTGCCAGTAGTATAGAGACCTATCCCGGAGGCAGCTCCTACGAGCAGTACTTC
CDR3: CASSIETYPGGSSYEQYF

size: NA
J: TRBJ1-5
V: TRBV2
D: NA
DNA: TGTGCCAGCAGTGAAATGGGGGCGGGTCAGCCCCAGCATTTT
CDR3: CASSEMGAGQPQHF

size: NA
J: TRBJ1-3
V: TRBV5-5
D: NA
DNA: TGTGCCAGCAGCTTGGAGGAGAGCTCTGGAAACACCATATATTTT
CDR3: CASSLEESSGNTIYF

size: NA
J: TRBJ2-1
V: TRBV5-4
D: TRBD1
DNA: TGTGCCAGCAGGATCCGACAGGGTTACAATGAGCAGTTCTTC
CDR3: CASRIRQGYNEQFF

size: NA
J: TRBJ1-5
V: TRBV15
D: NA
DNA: TGTGCCACCAGCATAGGGACACAAAATCAGCCCCAGCATTTT
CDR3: CATSIGTQNQPQHF

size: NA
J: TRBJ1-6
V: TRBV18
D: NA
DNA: TGTGCCAGCTCCCAAGGGGGGGAATATTCACCCCTCCACTTT
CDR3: CASSQGGEYSPLHF

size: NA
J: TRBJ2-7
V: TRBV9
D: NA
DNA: TGTGCCAGCAGCCTCCAGGGAACCTCCTACGAGCAGTACTTC
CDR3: CASSLQGTSYEQYF

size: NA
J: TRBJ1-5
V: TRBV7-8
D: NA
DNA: TGTGCCAGCAGCTTCGGGCGGGGAGCGGGCAATCAGCCCCAGCATTTT
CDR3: CASSFGRGAGNQPQHF

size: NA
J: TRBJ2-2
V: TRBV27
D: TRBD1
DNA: TGTGCCAGCAGTTTTTCGACAGGGAGCCCCACCGGGGAGCTGTTTTTT
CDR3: CASSFSTGSPTGELFF

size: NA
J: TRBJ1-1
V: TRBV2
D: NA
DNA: TGTGCCAGCAAACGGAAAACAGGGATGAACACTGAAGCTTTCTTT
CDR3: CASKRKTGMNTEAFF

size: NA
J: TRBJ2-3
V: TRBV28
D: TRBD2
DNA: TGTGCCAGCAGTTCGGCTAGCGGGGGATACACAGATACGCAGTATTTT
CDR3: CASSSASGGYTDTQYF

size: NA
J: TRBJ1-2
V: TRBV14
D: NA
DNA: TGTGCCAGCAGCCAAGAGAGGACACGCCATGGCTACACCTTC
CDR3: CASSQERTRHGYTF

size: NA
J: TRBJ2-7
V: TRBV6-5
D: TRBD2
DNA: TGTGCCAGCAGTTACCGTCGGCGGGGGGCCTCCTACGAGCAGTACTTC
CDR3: CASSYRRRGASYEQYF

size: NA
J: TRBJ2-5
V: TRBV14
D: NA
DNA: TGTGCCAGCAGCCAGCAGGTGTACGAGGGAGAGACCCAGTACTTC
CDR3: CASSQQVYEGETQYF

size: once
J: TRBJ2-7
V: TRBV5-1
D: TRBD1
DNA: TGCGCCAGCAGCTTGCTGGGACAGGCCTACGAGCAGTACTTC
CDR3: CASSLLGQAYEQYF

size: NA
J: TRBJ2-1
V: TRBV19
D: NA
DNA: TGTGCCAGTGGAGTTTACAATGAGCAGTTCTTC
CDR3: CASGVYNEQFF

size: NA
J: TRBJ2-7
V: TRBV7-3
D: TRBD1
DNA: TGTGCCAGCAGCCTATTACAGGGGGCAGGGCAGTACTTC
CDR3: CASSLLQGAGQYF

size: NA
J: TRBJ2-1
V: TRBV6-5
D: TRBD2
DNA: TGTGCCAGCAGTTATGGTCCTAGCGGGTACAATGAGCAGTTCTTC
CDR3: CASSYGPSGYNEQFF

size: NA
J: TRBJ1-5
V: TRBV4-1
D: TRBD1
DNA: TGCGCCAGCAGCCAAGCGGGACAGTTTAGCAATCAGCCCCAGCATTTT
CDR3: CASSQAGQFSNQPQHF

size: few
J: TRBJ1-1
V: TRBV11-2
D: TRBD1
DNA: TGTGCCAGCAGCTTAGGGGGGACAGGTAACACTGAAGCTTTCTTT
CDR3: CASSLGGTGNTEAFF

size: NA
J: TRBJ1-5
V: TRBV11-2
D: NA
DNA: TGTGCCAGCAGCTTAGATTCTTATCAGCCCCAGCATTTT
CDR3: CASSLDSYQPQHF

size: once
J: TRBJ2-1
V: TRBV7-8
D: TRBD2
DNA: TGTGCCAGCAGCTTAGGAACTAGCGGTTACAATGAGCAGTTCTTC
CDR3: CASSLGTSGYNEQFF

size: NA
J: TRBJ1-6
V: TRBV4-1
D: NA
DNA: TGCGCCAGCGGACTTTCACCCCTCCACTTT
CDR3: CASGLSPLHF

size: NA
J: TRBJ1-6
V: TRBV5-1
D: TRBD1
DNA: TGCGCCAGCAGCTTCTCACAGGGGAATTCACCCCTCCACTTT
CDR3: CASSFSQGNSPLHF

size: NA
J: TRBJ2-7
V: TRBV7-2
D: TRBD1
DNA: TGTGCCAGCAGCTTGGACAGGGTCTACGAGCAGTACTTC
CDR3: CASSLDRVYEQYF

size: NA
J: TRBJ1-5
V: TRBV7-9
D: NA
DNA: TGTGCCAGCAGCTTCGGAGGGGTCAGCCAGCCCCAGCATTTT
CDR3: CASSFGGVSQPQHF

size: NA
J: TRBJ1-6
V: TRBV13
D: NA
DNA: TGTGCCAGCAGCACTAAGGGGGATGTTTCACCCCTCCACTTT
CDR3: CASSTKGDVSPLHF

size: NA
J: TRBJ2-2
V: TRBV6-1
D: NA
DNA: TGTGCCAGCGCGCGGGAATCCTTAGGCACCGGGGAGCTGTTTTTT
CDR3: CASARESLGTGELFF

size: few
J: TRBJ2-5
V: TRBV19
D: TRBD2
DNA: TGTGCCAGTACCGATGGAGCGGGGGCGAGGGAGACCCAGTACTTC
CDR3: CASTDGAGARETQYF

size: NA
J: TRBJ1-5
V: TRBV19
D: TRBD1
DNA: TGTGCCAGTAGTGCCTGGGACAGTGGAGATCAGCCCCAGCATTTT
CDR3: CASSAWDSGDQPQHF

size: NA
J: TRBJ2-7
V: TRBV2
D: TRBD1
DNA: TGTGCCAGCAGCCTCTTGGGACAGGGGGCCGAGCAGTACTTC
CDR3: CASSLLGQGAEQYF

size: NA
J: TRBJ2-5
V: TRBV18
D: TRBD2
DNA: TGTGCCAGCTCACCGCTCGGTAGCGGGGGAGGAGAGACCCAGTACTTC
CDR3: CASSPLGSGGGETQYF

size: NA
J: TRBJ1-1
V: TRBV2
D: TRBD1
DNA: TGTGCCAGCGGGAGGACAGGGCGGACTGAAGCTTTCTTT
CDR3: CASGRTGRTEAFF

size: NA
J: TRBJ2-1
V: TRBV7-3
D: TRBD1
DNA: TGTGCCAGCAGCCAGAGACAGGGGTTGGTTCCCTATGAGCAGTTCTTC
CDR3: CASSQRQGLVPYEQFF

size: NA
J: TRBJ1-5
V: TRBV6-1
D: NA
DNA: TGTGCCAGCACCCCGGGCAGGGGTAATTATCAGCCCCAGCATTTT
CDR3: CASTPGRGNYQPQHF

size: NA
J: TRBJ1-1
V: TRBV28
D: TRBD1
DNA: TGTGCCAGCAGTGCGGACAGGGTCACTGAAGCTTTCTTT
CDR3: CASSADRVTEAFF

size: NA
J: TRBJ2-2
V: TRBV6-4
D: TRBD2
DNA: TGTGCCAGCAGTGAGGTCGGGGGGGCCATCGGGGAGCTGTTTTTT
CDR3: CASSEVGGAIGELFF

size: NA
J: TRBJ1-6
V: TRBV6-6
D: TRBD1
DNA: TGTGCCAGCAGAGCTGACGGGACAGATAATTCACCCCTCCACTTT
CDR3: CASRADGTDNSPLHF

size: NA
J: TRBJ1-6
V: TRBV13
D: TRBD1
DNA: TGTGCCAGCAGCTTTGGAGACAGGGTTAATTCACCCCTCCACTTT
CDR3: CASSFGDRVNSPLHF

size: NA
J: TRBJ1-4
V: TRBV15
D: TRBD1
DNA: TGTGCCACCAGCACGCGACAGGGGGCTTCTGAAAAACTGTTTTTT
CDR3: CATSTRQGASEKLFF

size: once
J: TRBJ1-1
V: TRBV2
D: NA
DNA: TGTGCCAGCAGTCTGCGGGGGTCTCTTAACACTGAAGCTTTCTTT
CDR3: CASSLRGSLNTEAFF

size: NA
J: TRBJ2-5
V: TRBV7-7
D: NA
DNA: TGTGCCAGCAGCTTATCGGGGGGCGATCCGGAGACCCAGTACTTC
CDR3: CASSLSGGDPETQYF

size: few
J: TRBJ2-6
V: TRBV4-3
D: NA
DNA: TGCGCCAGCAGCCAAGATAAGCTTACCACCTCTGGGGCCAACGTCCTGACTTTC
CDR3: CASSQDKLTTSGANVLTF

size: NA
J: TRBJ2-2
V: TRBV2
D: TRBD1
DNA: TGTGCCAGCAGTGAAAGGACAGGCGGAGGCGGGGAGCTGTTTTTT
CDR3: CASSERTGGGGELFF

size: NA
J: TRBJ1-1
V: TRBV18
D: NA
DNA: TGTGCCAGCTCACCCCACCCACAGGGTAACACTGAAGCTTTCTTT
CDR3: CASSPHPQGNTEAFF

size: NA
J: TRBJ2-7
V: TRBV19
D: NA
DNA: TGTGCCAGTAGTCTCTCCGGGACACTAGAAGCCTACGAGCAGTACTTC
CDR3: CASSLSGTLEAYEQYF

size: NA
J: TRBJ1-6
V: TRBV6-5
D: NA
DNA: TGTGCCAGCAGTTACTCGGGGCATTCACCCCTCCACTTT
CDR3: CASSYSGHSPLHF